This T cell receptor beta chain was recovered during a study of blood T cell repertoires in COVID-19. Study-wide background: The United States, Italy and Spain supplied acute and convalescent COVID-19 samples. In each case, the material was cDNA or gDNA derived from T cells, B-cell-depleted T cells, or PBMCs.

Per the study methods: Scientists estimated how many nucleated cells there were by amplifying reference gene primers. TCRdb's copy holds only in-frame clones and misses some; the assay was immunoSEQ multiplex PCR. Clone size and the V and J calls come from that table; the DNA yielded D and trimming. The table shows 120,000 to 150,000 clones, with 85% occurring only once. The germline gives CDR1 LGHDT, CDR2 YNNKEL (reference sequence). The CDR3 length is 14 residues. V was trimmed by 2 bases and J by 9 bases, leaving 14 bases between them. The specimen sequenced was peripheral blood. V is TRBV3-1 (or the pseudogene TRBV3-2) and J is TRBJ1-5, with a possible D match to TRBD1 (5 bases). The source of this sequence is a human donor with acute or convalescent COVID-19. The donor label of this sample is uncertain. The CDR3 DNA follows: TGTGCCAGCAGCCAAATTCGGTCTCAGGGGCCCCAGCATTTT. It translates to CASSQIRSQGPQHF.